These 5 T cell receptor beta chains share one sample of origin, sequenced in a study of cytomegalovirus exposure and HLA in healthy donors. The primer mix had 60 Vbeta and 13 Jbeta primers. Libraries were prepared by immunoSEQ multiplex PCR; TCRdb keeps only in-frame clonotypes and omits some of them. The repertoire holds 150,000 to 200,000 clones, with approximately 78% as singletons. Input material: PBMCs. The receptors originated from a girl between 2 and 10 years old in good health and CMV-seropositive.

The chain combines TRBV7-9 with TRBJ2-2; 10 bases fit TRBD2. Germline V CDR1 and CDR2: SEHNR, FQNEAQ (reference sequence). V shed 2 bases, J shed 1 base, and the junction held 4 bases outside the gene matches. This CDR3 contains 17 residues. Written as DNA, the CDR3 is TGTGCCAGCAGCTTAAGAAGGACTAGCGGGAACACCGGGGAGCTGTTTTTT. It yields the protein CASSLRRTSGNTGELFF.

Only a few counts were recorded for this clone. The genes are TRBV9 and TRBJ2-1; 14 bases line up with TRBD2. Trimming cost V 4 bases and J 8 bases; bases outside gene matches: 8. The germline V gene has CDR1 SGDLS and CDR2 YYNGEE. The CDR3 consists of 16 residues. The CDR3 here is CASSPGTSGRRDEQFF. CDR3 nucleotide sequence: TGTGCCAGCAGCCCGGGGACTAGCGGGAGAAGGGATGAGCAGTTCTTC. Supplemented by reference TRBV9 and TRBJ2-1, the full variable domain reads DSGVTQTPKHLITATGQRVTLRCSPRSGDLSVYWYQQSLDQGLQFLIQYYNGEERAKGNILERFSAQQFPDLHSELNLSSLELGDSALYFCASSPGTSGRRDEQFFGPGTRLTVL.

The chain employs TRBV30 and TRBJ1-3; D remains ambiguous. V was trimmed by 4 bases and J by 9 bases, leaving 28 bases between them. The CDR3 sequence is 17 residues long. CDR1 is GTSNPN, CDR2 SVGIG, per germline (reference sequence). Here the CDR3 reads CAWTPRGVEQYATTIYF. The CDR3 DNA follows: TGTGCCTGGACCCCGCGGGGTGTTGAACAGTACGCGACCACCATATATTTT.

For this clone: The same CDR3 arises from other DNA sequences in this sample as well. The genes are TRBV28 and TRBJ2-1; no reliable D call. Looked up from germline, CDR1 is MDHEN and CDR2 is SYDVKM. V lost 3 bases, J lost 9 bases, and 6 bases lay in between. The CDR3 has 11 amino acids. This chain's CDR3 is CASSFSREQFF. The CDR3 region has the DNA TGTGCCAGCAGTTTTAGTCGTGAGCAGTTCTTC.

This chain links TRBV29-1 with TRBJ2-1; 11 nucleotides match TRBD2. Unmatched junction bases numbered 6, after V lost 0 bases and J lost 2 bases. This CDR3 has 17 amino acids. The germline V gene has CDR1 SQVTM and CDR2 ANQGSEA. For the CDR3, the DNA is TGCAGCGTTGAAGATCCACTAGCGGGGGCAACCTACAATGAGCAGTTCTTC. Translation: CSVEDPLAGATYNEQFF.